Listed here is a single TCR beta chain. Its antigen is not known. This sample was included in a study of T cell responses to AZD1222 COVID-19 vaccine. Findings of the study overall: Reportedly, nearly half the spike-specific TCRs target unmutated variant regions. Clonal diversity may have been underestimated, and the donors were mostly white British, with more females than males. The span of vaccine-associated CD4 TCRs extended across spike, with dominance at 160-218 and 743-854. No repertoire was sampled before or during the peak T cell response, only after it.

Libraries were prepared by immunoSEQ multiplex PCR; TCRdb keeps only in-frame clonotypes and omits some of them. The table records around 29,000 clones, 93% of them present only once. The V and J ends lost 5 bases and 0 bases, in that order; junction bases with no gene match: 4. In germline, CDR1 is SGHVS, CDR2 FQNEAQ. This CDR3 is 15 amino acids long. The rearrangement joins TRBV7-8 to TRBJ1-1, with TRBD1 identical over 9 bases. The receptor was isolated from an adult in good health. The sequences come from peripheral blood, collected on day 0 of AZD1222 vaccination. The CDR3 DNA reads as TGTGCCAGCAGCGCCGGGACAGGGATGAACACTGAAGCTTTCTTT. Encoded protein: CASSAGTGMNTEAFF.